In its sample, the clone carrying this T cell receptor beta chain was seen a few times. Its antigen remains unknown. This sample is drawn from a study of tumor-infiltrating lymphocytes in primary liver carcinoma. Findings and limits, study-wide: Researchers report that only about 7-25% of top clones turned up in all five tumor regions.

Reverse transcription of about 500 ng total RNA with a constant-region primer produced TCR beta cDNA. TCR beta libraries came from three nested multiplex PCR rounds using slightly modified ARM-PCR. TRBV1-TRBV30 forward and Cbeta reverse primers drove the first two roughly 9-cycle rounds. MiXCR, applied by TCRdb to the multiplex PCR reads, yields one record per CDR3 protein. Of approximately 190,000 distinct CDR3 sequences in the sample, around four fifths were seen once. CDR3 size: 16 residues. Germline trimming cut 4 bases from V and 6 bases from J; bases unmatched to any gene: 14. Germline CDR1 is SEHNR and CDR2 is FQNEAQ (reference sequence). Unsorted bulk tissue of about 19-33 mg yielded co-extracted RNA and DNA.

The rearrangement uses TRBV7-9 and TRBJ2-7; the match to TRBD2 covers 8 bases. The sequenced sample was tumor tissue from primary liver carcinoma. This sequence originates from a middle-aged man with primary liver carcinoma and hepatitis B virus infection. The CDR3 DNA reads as TGTGCCAGCAGCTGGGCCAGCGGGAGAGGGTTGGGCGAGCAGTACTTC. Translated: CASSWASGRGLGEQYF.